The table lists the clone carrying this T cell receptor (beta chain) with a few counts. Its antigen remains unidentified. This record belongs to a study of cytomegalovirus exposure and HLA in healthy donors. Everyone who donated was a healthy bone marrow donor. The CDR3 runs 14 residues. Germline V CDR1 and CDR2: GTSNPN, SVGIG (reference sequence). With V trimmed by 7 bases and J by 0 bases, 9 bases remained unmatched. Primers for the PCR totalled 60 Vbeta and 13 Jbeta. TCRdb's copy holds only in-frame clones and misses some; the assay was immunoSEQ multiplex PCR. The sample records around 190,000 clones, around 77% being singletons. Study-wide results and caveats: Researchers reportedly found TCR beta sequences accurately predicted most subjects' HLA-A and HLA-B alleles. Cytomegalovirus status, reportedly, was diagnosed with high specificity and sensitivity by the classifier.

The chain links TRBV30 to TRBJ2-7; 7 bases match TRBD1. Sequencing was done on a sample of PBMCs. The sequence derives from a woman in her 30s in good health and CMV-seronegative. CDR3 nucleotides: TGTGCCTTCCACCGGGACAGCTCCTCCTACGAGCAGTACTTC. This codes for CAFHRDSSSYEQYF. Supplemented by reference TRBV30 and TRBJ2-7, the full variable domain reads SQTIHQWPATLVQPVGSPLSLECTVEGTSNPNLYWYRQAAGRGLQLLFYSVGIGQISSEVPQNLSASRPQDRQFILSSKKLLLSDSGFYLCAFHRDSSSYEQYFGPGTRLTVT.